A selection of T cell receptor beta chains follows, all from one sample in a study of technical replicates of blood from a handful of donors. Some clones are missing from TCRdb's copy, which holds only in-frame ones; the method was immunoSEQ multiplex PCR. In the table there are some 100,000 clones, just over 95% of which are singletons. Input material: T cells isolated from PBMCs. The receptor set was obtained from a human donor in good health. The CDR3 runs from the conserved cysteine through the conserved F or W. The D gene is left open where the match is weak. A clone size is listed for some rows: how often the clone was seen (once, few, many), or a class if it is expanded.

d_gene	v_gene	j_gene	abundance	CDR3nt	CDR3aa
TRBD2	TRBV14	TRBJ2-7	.	TGTGCCAGCAGCCAAGGGAGACTAGCGGGACGCTACGAGCAGTACTTC	CASSQGRLAGRYEQYF
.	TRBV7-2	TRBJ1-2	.	TGTGCCAGCAGCTTAGCGACTGGGGCTGGGGGCTACACCTTC	CASSLATGAGGYTF
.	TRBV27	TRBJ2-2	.	TGTGCCAGCAGTTTTTGGGGCAGAACCACCGGGGAGCTGTTTTTT	CASSFWGRTTGELFF
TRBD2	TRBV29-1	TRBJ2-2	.	TGCAGCGTTGAAGTCTCGCTAGCGGGGGTCACGAACACCGGGGAGCTGTTTTTT	CSVEVSLAGVTNTGELFF
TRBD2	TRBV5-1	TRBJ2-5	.	TGCGCCAGCAGCTTGGTTCTAGCGGGAGGGTCCTTTGGGGAGACCCAGTACTTC	CASSLVLAGGSFGETQYF
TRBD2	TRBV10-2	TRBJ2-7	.	TGCGCCAGCAGAAGGACTAGTAATACCTACGAGCAGTACTTC	CASRRTSNTYEQYF
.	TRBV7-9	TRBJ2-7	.	TGTGCCAGCAGCCCCAGCTCCTACGAGCAGTACTTC	CASSPSSYEQYF
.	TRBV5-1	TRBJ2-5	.	TGCGCCAGCAGCTTCTGGGGTGTGGGAGATGGGGAGACCCAGTACTTC	CASSFWGVGDGETQYF
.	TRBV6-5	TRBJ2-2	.	TGTGCCAGCAGTTACTCGACAGTTTCCGGGGAGCTGTTTTTT	CASSYSTVSGELFF
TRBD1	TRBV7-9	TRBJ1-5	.	TGTGCCAGCAGCACGGGGACAGGGGACATGGGCAATCAGCCCCAGCATTTT	CASSTGTGDMGNQPQHF
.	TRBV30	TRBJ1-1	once	TGTGCCTGGGGCGGTCAGGGGCCGGGGACTGAAGCTTTCTTT	CAWGGQGPGTEAFF
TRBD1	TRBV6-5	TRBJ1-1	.	TGTGCCAGCAGTTACTCGGACAGGAAGAACACTGAAGCTTTCTTT	CASSYSDRKNTEAFF
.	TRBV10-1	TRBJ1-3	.	TGCGCCAGCAGCGCGGGACGGTTAGGAAACACCATATATTTT	CASSAGRLGNTIYF
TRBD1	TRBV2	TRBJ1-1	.	TGTGCCAGCCGGTACAGCAGGGGGCTTAGGGATACTGAAGCTTTCTTT	CASRYSRGLRDTEAFF
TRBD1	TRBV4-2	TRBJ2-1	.	TGTGCCAGCAGCCAAGCCGGGACAGTGAATGAGCAGTTCTTC	CASSQAGTVNEQFF
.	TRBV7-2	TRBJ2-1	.	TGTGCCAGCAGCCAGGGACTTTCGTACAATGAGCAGTTCTTC	CASSQGLSYNEQFF
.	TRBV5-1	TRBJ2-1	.	TGCGCCAGCAGCCCGGTCCCCGAATACAATGAGCAGTTCTTC	CASSPVPEYNEQFF
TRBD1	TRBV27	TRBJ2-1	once	TGTGCCAGCAGCCTTTATCTGGACAGGGATAAAAACAATGAGCAGTTCTTC	CASSLYLDRDKNNEQFF
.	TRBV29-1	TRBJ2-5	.	TGCAGCGCTGGGAGTTCGGGGGAGACCCAGTACTTC	CSAGSSGETQYF
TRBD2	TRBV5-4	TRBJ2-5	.	TGTGCCAGCAGCGGGACTAGCGTGGAGACCCAGTACTTC	CASSGTSVETQYF
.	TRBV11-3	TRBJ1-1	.	TGTGCCAGCAGCTTAAGCAGGACTGAAGCTTTCTTT	CASSLSRTEAFF
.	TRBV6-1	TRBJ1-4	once	TGTGCCAGCAAAGAGGGATCAACTAATGAAAAACTGTTTTTT	CASKEGSTNEKLFF
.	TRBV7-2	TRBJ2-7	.	TGTGCCAGCAGCTTCGCGGGGGCCTCCTACGAGCAGTACTTC	CASSFAGASYEQYF
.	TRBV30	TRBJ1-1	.	TGTGCCTGGAGTCAGGAGGGTTACACTGAAGCTTTCTTT	CAWSQEGYTEAFF
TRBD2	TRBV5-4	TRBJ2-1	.	TGTGCCAGCAGCACCGAGCGGGGGGGCAGTAAAGATGAGCAGTTCTTC	CASSTERGGSKDEQFF
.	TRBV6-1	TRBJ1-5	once	TGTGCCAGCAGTGAAAAGCTTCAGCCCCAGCATTTT	CASSEKLQPQHF
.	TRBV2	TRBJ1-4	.	TGTGCCAGCAGTGAGATAACGGGGGTATATGAAAAACTGTTTTTT	CASSEITGVYEKLFF
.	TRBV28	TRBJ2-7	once	TGTGCCAGCAGTGGCTCCCTACAGGGAAACGAGCAGTACTTC	CASSGSLQGNEQYF
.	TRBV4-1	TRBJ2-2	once	TGCGCCAGCAGCCAAGGCGGGGTCGCGAACACCGGGGAGCTGTTTTTT	CASSQGGVANTGELFF
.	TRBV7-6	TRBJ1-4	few	TGTGCCAGCAGCCTCACAGGTGAAAAACTGTTTTTT	CASSLTGEKLFF
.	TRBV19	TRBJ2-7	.	TGTGCCAGTACTAACGGGGGGCAGGGGTCCTCCGAGCAGTACTTC	CASTNGGQGSSEQYF
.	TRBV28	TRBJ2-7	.	TGTGCCAGCAGTTCGGGGGGCGGCTCCTACGAGCAGTACTTC	CASSSGGGSYEQYF